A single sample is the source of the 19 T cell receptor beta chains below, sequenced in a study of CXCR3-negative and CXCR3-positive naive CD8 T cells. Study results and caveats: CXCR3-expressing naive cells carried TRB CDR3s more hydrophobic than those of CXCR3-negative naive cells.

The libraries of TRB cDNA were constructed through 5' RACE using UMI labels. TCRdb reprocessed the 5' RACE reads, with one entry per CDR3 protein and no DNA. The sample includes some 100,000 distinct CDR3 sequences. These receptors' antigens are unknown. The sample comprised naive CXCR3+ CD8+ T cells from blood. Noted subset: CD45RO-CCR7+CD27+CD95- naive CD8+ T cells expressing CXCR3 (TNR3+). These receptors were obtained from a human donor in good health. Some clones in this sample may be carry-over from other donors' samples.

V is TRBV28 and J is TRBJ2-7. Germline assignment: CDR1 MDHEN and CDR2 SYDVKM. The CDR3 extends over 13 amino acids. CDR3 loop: CASNLQGFYEQYF.

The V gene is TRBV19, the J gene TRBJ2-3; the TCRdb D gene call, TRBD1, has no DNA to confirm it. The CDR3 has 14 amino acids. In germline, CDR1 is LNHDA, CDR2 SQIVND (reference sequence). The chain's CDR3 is CASSIPGGFDTQYF.

The CDR3 spells CASSPPPGGYNEQFF. The V and J genes are TRBV6-2 or TRBV6-3 and TRBJ2-1; checking the TCRdb D call of TRBD1 is not possible without DNA. The CDR3 contains 15 residues. Germline V gives CDR1 MNHEY, CDR2 SVGEGT.

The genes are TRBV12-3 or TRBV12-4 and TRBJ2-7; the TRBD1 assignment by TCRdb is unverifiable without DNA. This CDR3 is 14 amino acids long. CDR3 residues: CASSAGGGSYEQYF.

CDR3 region: CASSALRTDTQYF. The chain uses TRBV6-5 and TRBJ2-3; TCRdb lists TRBD2, though no DNA is available to test this call. In germline, CDR1 is MNHEY, CDR2 SVGAGI. There are 13 residues in the CDR3.

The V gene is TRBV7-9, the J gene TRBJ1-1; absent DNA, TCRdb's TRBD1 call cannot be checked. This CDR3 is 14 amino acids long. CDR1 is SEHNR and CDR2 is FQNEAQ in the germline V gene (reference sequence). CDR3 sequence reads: CASSPPTAYTEAFF.

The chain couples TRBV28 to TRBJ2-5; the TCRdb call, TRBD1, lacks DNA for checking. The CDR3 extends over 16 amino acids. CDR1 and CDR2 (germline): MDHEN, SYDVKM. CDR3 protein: CASRLRQGARGETQYF.

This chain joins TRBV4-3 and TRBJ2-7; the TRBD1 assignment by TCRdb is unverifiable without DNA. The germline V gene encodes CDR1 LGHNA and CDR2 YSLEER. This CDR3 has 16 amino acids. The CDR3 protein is CASSQAWEIGAREQYF.

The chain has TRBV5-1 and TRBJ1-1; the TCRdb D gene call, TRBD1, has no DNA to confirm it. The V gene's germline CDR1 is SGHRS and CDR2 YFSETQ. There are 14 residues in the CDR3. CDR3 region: CASSLGGQGLEAFF.

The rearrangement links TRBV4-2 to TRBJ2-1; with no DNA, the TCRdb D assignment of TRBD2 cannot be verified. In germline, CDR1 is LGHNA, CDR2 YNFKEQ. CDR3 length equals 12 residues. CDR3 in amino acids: CASSPAANEQFF.

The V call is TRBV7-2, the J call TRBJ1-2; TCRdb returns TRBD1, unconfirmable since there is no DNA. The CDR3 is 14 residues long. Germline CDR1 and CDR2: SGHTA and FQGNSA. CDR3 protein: CASSLAVQGNGYTF.

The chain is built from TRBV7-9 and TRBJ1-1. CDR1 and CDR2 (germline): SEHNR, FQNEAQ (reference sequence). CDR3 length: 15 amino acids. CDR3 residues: CASAGGWGLNTEAFF.

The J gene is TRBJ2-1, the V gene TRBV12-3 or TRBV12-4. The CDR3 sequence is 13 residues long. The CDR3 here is CASSPFGLNEQFF.

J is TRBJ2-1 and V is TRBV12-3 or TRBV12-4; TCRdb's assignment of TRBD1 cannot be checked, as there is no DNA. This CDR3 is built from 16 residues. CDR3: CASSSVGGSLFHEQFF.

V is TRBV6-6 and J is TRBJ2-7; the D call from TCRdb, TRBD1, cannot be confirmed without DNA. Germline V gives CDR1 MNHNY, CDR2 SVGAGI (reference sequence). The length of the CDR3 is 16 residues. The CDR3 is CASSYSEQGLSYEQYF.

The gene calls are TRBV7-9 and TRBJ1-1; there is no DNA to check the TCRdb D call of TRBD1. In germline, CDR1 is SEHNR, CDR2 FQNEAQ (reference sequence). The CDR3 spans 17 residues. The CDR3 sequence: CASSLEWTGAMNTEAFF.

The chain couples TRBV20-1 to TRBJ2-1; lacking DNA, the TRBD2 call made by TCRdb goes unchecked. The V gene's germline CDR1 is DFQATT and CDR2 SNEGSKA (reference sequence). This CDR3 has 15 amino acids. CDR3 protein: CSAPAPAGVYNEQFF.

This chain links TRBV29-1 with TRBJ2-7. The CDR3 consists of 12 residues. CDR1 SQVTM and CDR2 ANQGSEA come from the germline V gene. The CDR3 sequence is CSVEDFLYEQYF.

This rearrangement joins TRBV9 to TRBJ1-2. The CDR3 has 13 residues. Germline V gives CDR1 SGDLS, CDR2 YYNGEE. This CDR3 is CASSRTANYAYTF.